A selection of T cell receptor beta chains follows, all from one sample in a study of human T cells and chemical hapten exposure. TCRdb re-analysed the RACE reads in MiXCR, keeping a single row per CDR3 protein. The table lists 300,000 to 400,000 distinct CDR3 sequences, around 7% of them singletons. This specimen consisted of whole blood, obtained in connection with sensitization to the hapten diphenylcyclopropenone (DPC). These receptors came from a woman between 18 and 29 years old with alopecia areata. Some clones in this sample may be carry-over from other donors' samples. Both conserved end residues are part of each CDR3. Each record gives: D gene, V gene, CDR3 length, clone size, J gene, CDR3 protein, CDR3 DNA. D genes are given only for firm matches. Clone size is given for some rows only: seen once, a few or many times, or a class if the clone is expanded.

.	TRBV5-1	16	many	TRBJ2-5	CASSFRGGLAQETQYF	TGCGCCAGCAGCTTCAGGGGCGGGTTGGCACAAGAGACCCAGTACTTC
.	TRBV7-9	14	many	TRBJ1-1	CASSLPRQNTEAFF	TGTGCCAGCAGCTTACCCCGACAGAACACTGAAGCTTTCTTT
.	TRBV6-2/TRBV6-3	12	few	TRBJ2-1	CASSYGWNEQFF	TGTGCCAGCAGTTACGGGTGGAATGAGCAGTTCTTC
.	TRBV6-6	18	many	TRBJ2-4	CASTEFYEPRLAKNIQYF	TGTGCTTCTACAGAGTTCTATGAACCGCGGCTAGCCAAAAACATTCAGTACTTC
TRBD1	TRBV7-9	15	few	TRBJ2-7	CASSRQGARHYEQYF	TGTGCCAGCAGCCGACAGGGGGCGCGACACTACGAGCAGTACTTC
TRBD2	TRBV7-3	17	many	TRBJ2-5	CASSLTPLAGGKETQYF	TGTGCCAGCAGCTTAACTCCACTAGCGGGGGGTAAAGAGACCCAGTACTTC
TRBD2	TRBV5-1	16	few	TRBJ2-5	CASSLTVASGDSTQYF	TGCGCCAGCAGCTTGACTGTGGCTAGCGGGGACTCGACCCAGTACTTC
TRBD1	TRBV18	16	many	TRBJ1-3	CASSPPGTGVGNTIYF	TGTGCCAGCTCACCCCCCGGGACAGGGGTTGGAAACACCATATATTTT
.	TRBV28	12	.	TRBJ2-3	CATKTDTDTQYF	TGTGCCACCAAGACAGACACAGATACGCAGTATTTT
.	TRBV19	14	.	TRBJ1-1	CASSASRGQTEAFF	TGTGCCAGTAGTGCCAGTCGTGGGCAGACTGAAGCTTTCTTT
.	TRBV6-5	14	many	TRBJ2-7	CASRRLDQSGEQYF	TGTGCCAGCAGGCGTTTGGACCAGAGTGGGGAGCAGTACTTC
.	TRBV7-2	15	many	TRBJ2-5	CASSLVSGEAETQYF	TGTGCCAGCAGCTTAGTGTCAGGAGAGGCGGAGACCCAGTACTTC
TRBD1	TRBV7-9	15	.	TRBJ2-1	CASSLVDRVPNEQFF	TGTGCCAGCAGCTTAGTGGACAGGGTACCCAATGAGCAGTTCTTC
.	TRBV6-2/TRBV6-3	12	few	TRBJ1-1	CASSEMEGEAFF	TGTGCCAGCAGTGAGATGGAGGGTGAAGCTTTCTTT
TRBD1	TRBV18	14	.	TRBJ2-7	CASSPQGAAYEQYF	TGTGCCAGCTCACCACAGGGGGCGGCCTACGAGCAGTACTTC
.	TRBV10-3	13	.	TRBJ2-5	CAIREGLQETQYF	TGTGCCATCAGGGAGGGGCTACAAGAGACCCAGTACTTC
.	TRBV10-3	16	many	TRBJ2-7	CAISTQGLYTSYEQYF	TGTGCCATCAGCACCCAAGGACTCTACACCTCCTACGAGCAGTACTTC
.	TRBV3-1	14	.	TRBJ2-2	CASSAGADTGELFF	TGTGCCAGCAGCGCCGGGGCAGACACCGGGGAGCTGTTTTTT
.	TRBV10-3	13	few	TRBJ2-1	CAISRGDNDEQFF	TGTGCCATCAGCAGAGGGGATAATGATGAGCAGTTCTTC
.	TRBV6-2/TRBV6-3	16	few	TRBJ2-2	CASSSSGTWRTGELFF	TGTGCCAGCAGTTCTTCCGGGACATGGAGGACCGGGGAGCTGTTTTTT
.	TRBV24-1	12	.	TRBJ1-1	CATSARGLAAFF	TGTGCCACCAGTGCCCGGGGATTGGCGGCTTTCTTT
.	TRBV6-5	14	few	TRBJ1-1	CASSYKGDGTEAFF	TGTGCCAGCAGTTACAAGGGGGACGGGACTGAAGCTTTCTTT
.	TRBV11-2	15	.	TRBJ2-3	CASSQGRGHADTQYF	TGTGCCAGCAGCCAGGGACGGGGCCACGCAGATACGCAGTATTTT
.	TRBV18	13	few	TRBJ1-4	CASLGQRNEKLFF	TGTGCCAGCCTCGGACAGAGGAATGAAAAACTGTTTTTT
TRBD1	TRBV4-3	17	.	TRBJ2-1	CASSQSLPGQVFYEQFF	TGCGCCAGCAGCCAATCCCTACCGGGACAGGTCTTTTATGAGCAGTTCTTC
.	TRBV5-5	16	few	TRBJ2-4	CASSPRDELAKNIQYF	TGTGCCAGCAGCCCGCGGGACGAGCTAGCCAAAAACATTCAGTACTTC
.	TRBV18	15	few	TRBJ2-3	CASSPQEGVTDTQYF	TGTGCCAGCTCACCCCAGGAGGGGGTTACAGATACGCAGTATTTT
TRBD1	TRBV13	12	few	TRBJ2-7	CASSSTGGPLDF	TGTGCCAGCAGCTCGACAGGGGGCCCTCTGGACTTC
TRBD1	TRBV7-2	15	.	TRBJ1-6	CASSLEGTGHSPLHF	TGTGCCAGCAGCTTAGAGGGGACAGGGCATTCACCCCTCCACTTT
TRBD2	TRBV7-9	18	.	TRBJ2-3	CASSFSGTSTSGTDTQYF	TGTGCCAGCAGCTTCTCCGGGACTAGCACCTCTGGCACAGATACGCAGTATTTT
.	TRBV12-3/TRBV12-4	14	.	TRBJ2-7	CASGLTGKWDEQYF	TGTGCCAGCGGACTTACAGGGAAGTGGGACGAGCAGTACTTC
.	TRBV14	15	few	TRBJ2-7	CASSQDRGRDYEQYF	TGTGCCAGCAGCCAAGATAGGGGACGAGATTACGAGCAGTACTTC
.	TRBV12-3/TRBV12-4	14	few	TRBJ2-7	CATQRGRAPYEQYF	TGTGCCACCCAAAGGGGCAGGGCCCCCTACGAGCAGTACTTC
.	TRBV7-9	15	.	TRBJ2-7	CASSPTSLFSYEQYF	TGTGCCAGCAGCCCGACATCGCTATTCTCCTACGAGCAGTACTTC
TRBD2	TRBV5-1	15	.	TRBJ2-7	CASSPGLAGGPEQYF	TGCGCCAGCAGCCCCGGACTAGCGGGGGGTCCCGAGCAGTACTTC
.	TRBV7-6	14	.	TRBJ1-2	CASSPTQSRSGYTF	TGTGCCAGCAGCCCCACACAGTCGCGCAGCGGCTACACCTTC
TRBD1	TRBV9	15	.	TRBJ1-2	CASSVNRQGSYGYTF	TGTGCCAGCAGCGTAAATAGACAGGGATCCTATGGCTACACCTTC